Below, 16 T cell receptor beta chains from the same sample are listed, as sequenced in a study of blood T cell repertoires in COVID-19. Generated by immunoSEQ multiplex PCR, the TCRdb table keeps only in-frame clones and is missing some. The table has about 250,000 clones, around 82% seen once. The sequenced sample consisted of peripheral blood. These receptors originate from a man aged 35 to 55 with active or convalescent COVID-19.

The J gene is TRBJ1-4, the V gene TRBV28; maybe TRBD1 (6 bases). CDR3 size: 14 residues. Trimming shortened V by 6 bases and J by 4 bases, and 12 bases separated the two germline ends. Looked up from germline, CDR1 is MDHEN and CDR2 is SYDVKM. The CDR3 spells CASREGEINEKLFF. The CDR3 nucleotides are TGTGCCAGCAGAGAGGGGGAGATTAATGAAAAACTGTTTTTT.

The gene calls are TRBV5-1 and TRBJ2-1; D might be TRBD1 (6 bases). The CDR3 has 16 amino acids. V was trimmed by 5 bases and J by 0 bases, leaving 15 bases between them. The V gene's germline CDR1 is SGHRS and CDR2 YFSETQ. CDR3: CASSYEGDSSYNEQFF. The CDR3 DNA reads TGCGCCAGCAGTTACGAGGGGGATAGCTCCTACAATGAGCAGTTCTTC.

J is TRBJ1-1 and V is TRBV9; a possible D gene is TRBD1 (6 bases). V lost 2 bases to trimming and J lost 4 bases, with 15 bases between them. This CDR3 contains 15 residues. From germline, CDR1 is SGDLS and CDR2 YYNGEE. CDR3 DNA sequence: TGTGCCAGCAGCGTTCTATCAGGGGTGGGCACTGAAGCTTTCTTT. This codes for CASSVLSGVGTEAFF.

V is TRBV2 and J is TRBJ1-2, with 7 bases aligning to TRBD1. V gave up 7 bases and J gave up 7 bases; unmatched junction bases: 9. Germline-derived CDR1 and CDR2 are SNHLY and FYNNEI. The CDR3 has 13 residues. This CDR3 is CASITGGGTGYTF. CDR3 bases: TGTGCCAGCATCACGGGAGGGGGCACTGGCTACACCTTC.

This clone was detected a few times. This chain joins TRBV29-1 and TRBJ1-2, with 8 nucleotides matching TRBD1. Germline lookup yields CDR1 SQVTM and CDR2 ANQGSEA. The CDR3 extends over 13 amino acids. V shed 6 bases and J 7 bases; nucleotides not matched to a gene: 10. CDR3 amino acids: CSVEDRERAGYTF. DNA of the CDR3: TGCAGCGTGGAGGACAGGGAGAGGGCTGGCTACACCTTC.

V is TRBV5-1 and J is TRBJ2-1; D might be TRBD1 (5 bases). Looked up from germline, CDR1 is SGHRS and CDR2 is YFSETQ. The V end was cut by 0 bases, the J end by 9 bases, with 19 bases between. There are 16 residues in the CDR3. CDR3 nucleotide sequence: TGCGCCAGCAGCTTGGGGGTAGGGGTTGATAGGAGTGAGCAGTTCTTC. This sequence encodes CASSLGVGVDRSEQFF.

V gene TRBV9 combines with J gene TRBJ2-1; TRBD2 is a possible D gene (5 bases). The germline V gene encodes CDR1 SGDLS and CDR2 YYNGEE. V lost 2 bases, J lost 4 bases, and 16 bases lay in between. CDR3 length: 16 amino acids. The DNA for the CDR3 is TGTGCCAGCAGCGTCGACCTCGGTGGAGGATACAATGAGCAGTTCTTC. It encodes CASSVDLGGGYNEQFF.

This clone was recorded a few times. This sequence joins TRBV27 and TRBJ2-7; D is undetermined. Per germline, CDR1 MNHEY and CDR2 SMNVEV (reference sequence). The CDR3 totals 13 residues. V shed 6 bases and J shed 3 bases, with 12 bases lying between them. The CDR3 nucleotides read TGTGCCAGCAGGTCCCCCTCCGTCTACGAGCAGTACTTC. This encodes CASRSPSVYEQYF.

The chain carries TRBV11-2 and TRBJ2-7, with D possibly matching TRBD1 (6 bases). CDR1 and CDR2 (germline): SGHAT, FQNNGV. Trimming left V 1 base short and J 5 bases short, with 15 bases between. This CDR3 is built from 15 residues. This chain's CDR3 is CASSLGQVGRHEQYF. The CDR3 region has the DNA TGTGCCAGCAGCTTAGGACAGGTCGGTCGACACGAGCAGTACTTC. Drawing the rest from reference TRBV11-2 and TRBJ2-7, the complete variable domain is EAGVAQSPRYKIIEKRQSVAFWCNPISGHATLYWYQQILGQGPKLLIQFQNNGVVDDSQLPKDRFSAERLKGVDSTLKIQPAKLEDSAVYLCASSLGQVGRHEQYFGPGTRLTVT.

The chain is built from TRBV25-1 and TRBJ1-1; unclear D gene. CDR1 and CDR2 (germline): MGHDK, SYGVNS. The germline V and J ends were trimmed by 5 bases and 6 bases, with 10 bases remaining between them. The CDR3 runs to 12 residues. The CDR3 DNA reads as TGTGCCAGCAGTCGTCCCGGGGCTGAAGCTTTCTTT. Translation gives CASSRPGAEAFF.

This clone was observed a handful of times. The rearrangement joins TRBV9 to TRBJ2-1; D is perhaps TRBD1 (5 bases). CDR3 length: 16 residues. The V gene's germline CDR1 is SGDLS and CDR2 YYNGEE. The V end was cut by 0 bases, the J end by 4 bases, with 14 bases between. Here the CDR3 reads CASSVGSGSGYNEQFF. The CDR3 DNA sequence: TGTGCCAGCAGCGTAGGTTCAGGGTCGGGTTACAATGAGCAGTTCTTC.

The table lists this clone with a few counts. V usage is TRBV6-6 and J usage is TRBJ2-7, with 9 bases identical to TRBD1. The V and J ends lost 6 bases and 3 bases, in that order; junction bases with no gene match: 9. The CDR3 spans 15 residues. Germline loops: CDR1 MNHNY, CDR2 SVGAGI (reference sequence). For the CDR3, the DNA is TGTGCCAGCAGCCTCGGGACAGGGCTACGCTACGAGCAGTACTTC. Translating gives CASSLGTGLRYEQYF.

The chain has TRBV5-4 and TRBJ1-2; 8 nucleotides line up with TRBD1. The germline CDR1 and CDR2 sequences are SGHNT and YYREEE (reference sequence). This CDR3 spans 13 amino acids. V trimming: 5 bases; J trimming: 8 bases; junction bases outside the gene matches: 8. CDR3 in amino acids: CASSSGQGEGYTF. The CDR3 region has the DNA TGTGCCAGCAGTTCTGGACAGGGTGAGGGCTACACCTTC. The variable domain in full, with the rest retrieved from reference TRBV5-4 and TRBJ1-2, is ETGVTQSPTHLIKTRGQQVTLRCSSQSGHNTVSWYQQALGQGPQFIFQYYREEENGRGNFPPRFSGLQFPNYSSELNVNALELDDSALYLCASSSGQGEGYTFGSGTRLTVV.

V and J are TRBV5-4 and TRBJ2-3, with 7 bases that match TRBD1. The ends lost 7 bases at V and 5 bases at J; junction bases unmatched: 13. Per the germline V gene, CDR1 is SGHNT and CDR2 is YYREEE (reference sequence). This CDR3 contains 15 residues. CDR3 protein: CASARQGVSKDTQYF. DNA for the CDR3: TGTGCCAGCGCCCGACAGGGAGTAAGTAAAGATACGCAGTATTTT.

The rearrangement joins TRBV27 to TRBJ2-4, with D tentatively TRBD1 (5 bases). The CDR3 is 14 residues long. Trimming shortened V by 2 bases and J by 0 bases, and 5 bases separated the two germline ends. The germline V gene encodes CDR1 MNHEY and CDR2 SMNVEV (reference sequence). The CDR3 is CASSLQGAKNIQYF. The DNA for the CDR3 is TGTGCCAGCAGTTTACAGGGAGCCAAAAACATTCAGTACTTC.

Of note for this clone: Other DNA sequences in this sample translate to the same CDR3. The chain joins TRBV30 to TRBJ1-6; D uncertain. Trimming removed 2 bases at V and 5 bases at J, with 4 bases between. The CDR3 is 12 residues long. Germline CDR1 is GTSNPN and CDR2 is SVGIG (reference sequence). The CDR3 reads CAWSRDNSPLHF. The CDR3 DNA sequence: TGTGCCTGGAGTAGAGATAATTCACCCCTCCACTTT.